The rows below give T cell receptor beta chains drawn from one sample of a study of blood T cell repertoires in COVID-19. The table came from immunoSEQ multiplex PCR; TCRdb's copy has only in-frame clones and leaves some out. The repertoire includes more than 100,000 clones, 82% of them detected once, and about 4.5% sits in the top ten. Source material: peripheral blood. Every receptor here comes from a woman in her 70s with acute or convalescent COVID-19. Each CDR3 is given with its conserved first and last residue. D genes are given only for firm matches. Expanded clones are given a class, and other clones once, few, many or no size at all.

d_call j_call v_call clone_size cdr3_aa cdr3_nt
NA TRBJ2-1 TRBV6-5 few CASRDDSYNEQFF TGTGCCAGCAGGGACGACAGTTACAATGAGCAGTTCTTC
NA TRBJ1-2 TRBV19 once CASSPWDFYGYTF TGTGCCAGTAGTCCTTGGGACTTTTATGGCTACACCTTC
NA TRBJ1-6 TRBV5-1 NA CASSLGARVESPLHF TGCGCCAGCAGCTTGGGGGCCAGGGTAGAATCACCCCTCCACTTT
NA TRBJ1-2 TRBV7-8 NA CASSLSWGRDYGYTF TGTGCCAGCAGCTTGAGTTGGGGGCGGGACTATGGCTACACCTTC
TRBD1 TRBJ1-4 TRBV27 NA CASSSAGTDPEKLFF TGTGCCAGCAGCTCAGCCGGGACAGACCCTGAAAAACTGTTTTTT
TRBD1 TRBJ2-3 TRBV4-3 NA CASSQLGQTSTDTQYF TGCGCCAGCAGCCAATTGGGACAGACATCCACAGATACGCAGTATTTT
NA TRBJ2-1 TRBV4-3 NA CASSGDIRSYNEQFF TGCGCCAGCAGTGGGGACATAAGGTCGTACAATGAGCAGTTCTTC
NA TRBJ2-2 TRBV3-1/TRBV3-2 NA CASRGYGMTGELFF TGTGCCAGCAGGGGCTACGGGATGACCGGGGAGCTGTTTTTT
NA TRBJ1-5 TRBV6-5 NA CASTGGLGSNQPQHF TGTGCCAGCACCGGGGGACTAGGAAGCAATCAGCCCCAGCATTTT
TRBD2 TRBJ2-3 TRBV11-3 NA CASSSFAAGGLDTQYF TGTGCCAGCAGCTCCTTCGCTGCGGGGGGGCTGGATACGCAGTATTTT
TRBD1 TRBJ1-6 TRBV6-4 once CASSANNRGSPLHF TGTGCCAGCAGTGCGAATAACAGGGGTTCACCCCTCCACTTT
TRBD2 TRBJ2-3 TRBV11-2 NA CASSFSGGATDTQYF TGTGCCAGCAGCTTCTCCGGGGGGGCCACAGATACGCAGTATTTT
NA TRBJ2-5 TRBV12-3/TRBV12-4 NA CASSLTDTGQYF TGTGCCAGCAGTTTGACGGACACGGGCCAGTACTTC
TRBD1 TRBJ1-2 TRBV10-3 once CAISQTGGDYGYTF TGTGCCATCAGCCAGACAGGGGGTGACTATGGCTACACCTTC
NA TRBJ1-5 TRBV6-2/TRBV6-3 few CASSQTGSLGQPQHF TGTGCCAGCAGCCAGACGGGGAGTTTGGGTCAGCCCCAGCATTTT
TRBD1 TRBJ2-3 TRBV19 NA CASSFGTGGGTDTQYF TGTGCCAGTAGTTTCGGGACAGGGGGCGGCACAGATACGCAGTATTTT
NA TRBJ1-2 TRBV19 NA CASSSYPSYGYTF TGTGCCAGTAGTAGCTACCCGTCCTATGGCTACACCTTC
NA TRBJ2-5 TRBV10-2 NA CASGRGGLQETQYF TGCGCCAGCGGGAGAGGCGGGCTGCAAGAGACCCAGTACTTC
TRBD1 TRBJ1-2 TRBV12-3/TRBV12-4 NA CASSFNRGGYTF TGTGCCAGCAGTTTTAACAGGGGTGGCTACACCTTC
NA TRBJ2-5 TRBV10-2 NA CASRGGRAQETQYF TGCGCCAGCAGGGGGGGACGGGCCCAAGAGACCCAGTACTTC
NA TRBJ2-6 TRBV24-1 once CATSDRGALGANVLTF TGTGCCACCAGTGACCGGGGGGCTTTGGGGGCCAACGTCCTGACTTTC
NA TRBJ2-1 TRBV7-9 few CASSPSSQGRYNEQFF TGTGCCAGCAGCCCCTCCTCACAGGGAAGGTATAATGAGCAGTTCTTC
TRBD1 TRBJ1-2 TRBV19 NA CASTGDRVNYGYTF TGTGCCAGTACCGGCGACAGGGTCAACTATGGCTACACCTTC
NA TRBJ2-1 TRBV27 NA CASSLFIGGPYNEQFF TGTGCCAGCAGTTTATTTATCGGGGGGCCCTACAATGAGCAGTTCTTC
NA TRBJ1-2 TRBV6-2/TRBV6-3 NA CASSWTTGTYGYTF TGTGCCAGCAGTTGGACTACAGGTACTTATGGCTACACCTTC
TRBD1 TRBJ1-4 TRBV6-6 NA CASRQGATNEKLFF TGTGCCAGCAGGCAGGGGGCCACTAATGAAAAACTGTTTTTT
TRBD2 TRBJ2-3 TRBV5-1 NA CASSLAGVSDTQYF TGCGCCAGCAGCCTAGCGGGGGTGTCGGATACGCAGTATTTT
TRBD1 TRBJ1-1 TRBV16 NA CASSGQGGNTEAFF TGTGCCAGCAGCGGACAGGGGGGGAACACTGAAGCTTTCTTT
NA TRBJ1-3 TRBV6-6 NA CASSRARGGEGNTIYF TGTGCCAGCAGCCGAGCCCGAGGGGGTGAGGGAAACACCATATATTTT
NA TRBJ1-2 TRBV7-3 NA CASSLTESNYGYTF TGTGCCAGCAGCTTAACCGAGTCTAACTATGGCTACACCTTC
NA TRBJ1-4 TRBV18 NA CASSPREEGKLFF TGTGCCAGCTCACCACGGGAAGAGGGAAAACTGTTTTTT
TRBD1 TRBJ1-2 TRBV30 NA CAWSRQGGNGYTF TGTGCCTGGAGTCGACAGGGTGGTAATGGCTACACCTTC
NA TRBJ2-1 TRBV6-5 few CASSYTDRRGNEQFF TGTGCCAGCAGTTATACCGATCGCAGGGGTAATGAGCAGTTCTTC
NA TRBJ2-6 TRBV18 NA CASSLYRDQTSSGANVLTF TGTGCCAGCTCATTATACAGGGATCAAACAAGCTCTGGGGCCAACGTCCTGACTTTC
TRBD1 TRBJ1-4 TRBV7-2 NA CASSFQGATNEKLFF TGTGCCAGCAGCTTCCAGGGGGCAACTAATGAAAAACTGTTTTTT
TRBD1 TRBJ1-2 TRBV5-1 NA CASSLSEGQGYGYTF TGCGCCAGCAGCTTGTCAGAGGGACAGGGTTATGGCTACACCTTC
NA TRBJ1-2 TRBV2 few CASSYRDVSYGYTF TGTGCCAGCAGTTACAGGGACGTTAGCTATGGCTACACCTTC
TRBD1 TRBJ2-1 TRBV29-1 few CSVTPPGQGYYNEQFF TGCAGCGTAACACCCCCGGGACAGGGCTACTACAATGAGCAGTTCTTC
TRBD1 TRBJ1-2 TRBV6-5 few CASSGDRAYGYTF TGTGCCAGCAGCGGCGACAGGGCCTATGGCTACACCTTC
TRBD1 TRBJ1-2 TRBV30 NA CAWSGKTGDYNYGYTF TGTGCCTGGAGCGGTAAGACAGGGGACTACAACTATGGCTACACCTTC
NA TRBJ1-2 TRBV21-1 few CASNRGGTNYGYTF TGTGCCAGCAACCGAGGGGGAACTAACTATGGCTACACCTTC
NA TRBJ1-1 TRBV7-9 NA CASSLAGAAEAFF TGTGCCAGCAGCTTAGCAGGGGCAGCTGAAGCTTTCTTT
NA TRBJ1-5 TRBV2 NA CASGSRDQPQHF TGTGCCAGCGGGTCCAGGGATCAGCCCCAGCATTTT
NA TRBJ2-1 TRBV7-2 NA CASSPRGLDNEQFF TGTGCCAGCAGCCCCCGGGGTTTGGACAATGAGCAGTTCTTC
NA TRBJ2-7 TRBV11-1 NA CASSSEGTLTYEQYF TGTGCCAGCAGCTCCGAGGGGACTCTTACCTACGAGCAGTACTTC
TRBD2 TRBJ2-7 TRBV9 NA CASSVSPGGPVEQYF TGTGCCAGCAGCGTATCCCCGGGGGGGCCGGTCGAGCAGTACTTC
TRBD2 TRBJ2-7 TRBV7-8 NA CASSLGGGLVYEQYF TGTGCCAGCAGCTTAGGGGGAGGGCTAGTCTACGAGCAGTACTTC
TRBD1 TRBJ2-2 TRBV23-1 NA CASSHPGTGERRPNTGELFF TGCGCCAGCAGTCATCCCGGGACAGGGGAGCGGCGGCCGAACACCGGGGAGCTGTTTTTT
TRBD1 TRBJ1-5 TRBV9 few CASSVGQGANQPQHF TGTGCCAGCAGCGTAGGGCAGGGGGCGAACCAGCCCCAGCATTTT
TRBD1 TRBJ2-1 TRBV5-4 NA CASSSGTGLYNEQFF TGTGCCAGCAGTTCCGGGACAGGGCTCTACAATGAGCAGTTCTTC
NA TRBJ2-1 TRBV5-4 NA CASSVEQGNEQFF TGTGCCAGCAGCGTGGAGCAGGGGAATGAGCAGTTCTTC
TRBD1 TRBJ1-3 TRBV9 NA CASSPGQTRSGNTIYF TGTGCCAGCAGCCCGGGACAGACGCGCTCTGGAAACACCATATATTTT